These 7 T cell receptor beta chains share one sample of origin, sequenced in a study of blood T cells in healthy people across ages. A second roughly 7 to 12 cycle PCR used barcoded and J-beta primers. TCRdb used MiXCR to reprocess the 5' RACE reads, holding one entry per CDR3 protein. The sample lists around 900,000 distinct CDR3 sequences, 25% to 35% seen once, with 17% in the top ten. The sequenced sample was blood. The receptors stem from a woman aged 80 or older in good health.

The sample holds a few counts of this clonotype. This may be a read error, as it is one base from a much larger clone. The CDR3 region has the DNA TGTGCCAGCAGCTTTCGAGCGGGGGGGAGGTACAATGAGCAGTACTTC. It is translated as CASSFRAGGRYNEQYF. V usage is TRBV11-2 and J usage is TRBJ2-1; 10 bases line up with TRBD2. TRBJ2-7 matches the DNA end more closely, so the J call is doubtful. The CDR3 loop spans 16 amino acids. The V gene's germline CDR1 is SGHAT and CDR2 FQNNGV.

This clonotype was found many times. The CDR3 sequence: CASSLRTGWYEQYF. CDR3 bases: TGTGCCAGCAGTCTCCGGACAGGGTGGTACGAGCAGTACTTC. The chain recombines TRBV5-6 with TRBJ2-7, with 8 bases that match TRBD1. Germline values: CDR1 SGHDT, CDR2 YYEEEE. The junction had 8 bases not matched to a gene; V was cut back by 5 bases and J by 4 bases. The CDR3 spans 14 residues. The full variable domain, completed using reference TRBV5-6 and TRBJ2-7, is DAGVTQSPTHLIKTRGQQVTLRCSPKSGHDTVSWYQQALGQGPQFIFQYYEEEERQRGNFPDRFSGHQFPNYSSELNVNALLLGDSALYLCASSLRTGWYEQYFGPGTRLTVT.

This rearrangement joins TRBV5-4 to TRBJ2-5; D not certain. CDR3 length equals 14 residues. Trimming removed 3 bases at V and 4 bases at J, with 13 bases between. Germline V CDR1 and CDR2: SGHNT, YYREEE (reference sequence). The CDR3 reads CASSSILGPETQYF. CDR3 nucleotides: TGTGCCAGCAGCTCAATTTTAGGGCCAGAGACCCAGTACTTC.

The CDR3 nucleotides read TGCGCCAGCAGCTATACAGGGGGGGGAGATACGCAGTATTTT. Amino acids: CASSYTGGGDTQYF. The chain carries TRBV5-1 and TRBJ2-3, with TRBD1 as a possible D gene (8 bases). Germline V gives CDR1 SGHRS, CDR2 YFSETQ. The CDR3 has 14 amino acids. V was shortened by 3 bases and J by 5 bases, with 13 bases between the two germline ends.

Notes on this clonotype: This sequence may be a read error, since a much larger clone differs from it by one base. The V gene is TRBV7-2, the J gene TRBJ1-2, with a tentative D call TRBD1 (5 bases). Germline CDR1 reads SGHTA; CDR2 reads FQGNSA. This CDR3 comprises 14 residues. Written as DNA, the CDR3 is TGTGCCAGCAGTTCGCCCGACAGAGGGAAGGGCTGCACCTTC. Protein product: CASSSPDRGKGCTF.

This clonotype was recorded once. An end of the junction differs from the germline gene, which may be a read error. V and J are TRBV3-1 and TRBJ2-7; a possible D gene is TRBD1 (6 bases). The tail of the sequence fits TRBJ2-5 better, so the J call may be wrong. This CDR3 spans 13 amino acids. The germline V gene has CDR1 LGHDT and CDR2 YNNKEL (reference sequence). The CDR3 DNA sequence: TGTGCCGGCAGCCGAAACAGGGCAGAGACCCAGTACTTC. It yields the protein CAGSRNRAETQYF.

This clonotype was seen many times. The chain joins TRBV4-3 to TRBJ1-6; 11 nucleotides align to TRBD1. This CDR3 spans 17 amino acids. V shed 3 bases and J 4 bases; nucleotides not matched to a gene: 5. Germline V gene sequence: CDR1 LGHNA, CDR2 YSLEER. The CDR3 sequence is CASSHGDRGRYNSPLHF. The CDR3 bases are TGCGCCAGCAGCCATGGGGACAGGGGGAGATATAATTCACCCCTCCACTTT.